The 27 T cell receptor beta chains reported below all come from one sample, sequenced in a study of post-analysis software for immune sequencing data (dated by TCRdb to the mid-2010s). On the study overall, not on this receptor specifically: A handful of TRBV segments, including TRBV5-6, TRBV5-1 and TRBV20-1, were significantly more frequent in patients than controls.

Library preparation employed PCR. Instrument used: Illumina HiSeq 2500. To reduce PCR and sequencing biases, unique molecular identifiers were incorporated into the TCR beta cDNA libraries. Using fastp trimming at Q25 and MiXCR clonotype assembly, TCRdb reanalyzed the public sequencing data and kept in-frame beta chains. Each CDR3 protein gets just one entry, which takes the most common genes and DNA from the rows behind it. Across this sample there are around 770,000 distinct CDR3 sequences, with 35% to 55% seen only once. The top ten clonotypes cover around 4.7% of the sample. Their specific antigens are unknown. Sequencing used blood. The receptors shown here come from a girl aged 10 to 17 with multiple sclerosis.

In its sample, this clonotype was seen a few times. The chain links TRBV7-2 to TRBJ1-4; D unclear. Germline V gene lookup returns CDR1 SGHTA and CDR2 FQGNSA. The CDR3 is made up of 17 amino acids. V was shortened by 5 bases and J by 3 bases, with 19 bases between the two germline ends. CDR3 nucleotide sequence: TGTGCCAGCAGCCCTACCGGGTCTATCGGGGCTAATGAAAAACTGTTTTTT. Residues: CASSPTGSIGANEKLFF.

The J gene is TRBJ2-1, the V gene TRBV20-1, with D perhaps matching TRBD1 (6 bases). Between the trimmed V and J ends, which lost 1 base and 12 bases, there was a span of 10 bases. Germline-derived CDR1 and CDR2 are DFQATT and SNEGSKA (reference sequence). This CDR3 spans 11 amino acids. The CDR3 region is CSARGETGQFF. Here the CDR3 DNA reads TGCAGTGCTAGAGGCGAGACAGGGCAGTTCTTC.

The CDR3 nucleotides read TGCAGCGTGCCACAGGGGGCTGCCCACAATGAGCAGTTCTTC. Translation: CSVPQGAAHNEQFF. This chain connects TRBV29-1 to TRBJ2-1; 9 nucleotides line up with TRBD1. Germline CDR1 reads SQVTM; CDR2 reads ANQGSEA. The CDR3 runs 14 residues. Trimming at V came to 6 bases and at J to 5 bases, leaving 8 bases not matched to a gene.

V and J are TRBV5-5 and TRBJ2-1; 10 nucleotides align to TRBD2. CDR1 SGHKS and CDR2 YYEKEE come from the germline V gene (reference sequence). With 0 bases clipped from V and 6 bases from J, the junction kept 12 bases outside the gene matches. The CDR3 covers 18 residues. CDR3 sequence: CASSLGPSSSGRGNEQFF. The CDR3 DNA reads as TGTGCCAGCAGCTTGGGCCCTTCCTCTAGCGGGAGAGGCAATGAGCAGTTCTTC.

The V call is TRBV6-5, the J call TRBJ1-6, with no clear D. The CDR3 is made up of 16 amino acids. The V and J ends lost 6 bases and 8 bases respectively, with 20 bases between them. The germline V gene encodes CDR1 MNHEY and CDR2 SVGAGI. The CDR3 loop is CASSLIRPVRDSPLHF. CDR3 in DNA: TGTGCCAGCAGCCTTATCAGGCCAGTGAGGGATTCACCCCTCCACTTT.

This sequence joins TRBV20-1 and TRBJ2-1; D remains unclear. This CDR3 comprises 15 residues. Germline CDR1 is DFQATT and CDR2 is SNEGSKA (reference sequence). V dropped 5 bases and J dropped 3 bases, with 17 bases sitting between them. The CDR3 bases are TGCAGTGCTCTTGCACCACGCAGGTTCTACAATGAGCAGTTCTTC. Residues: CSALAPRRFYNEQFF.

This clonotype was picked up a small number of times. This rearrangement joins TRBV15 to TRBJ2-7; weak D call: TRBD2 (6 bases). V lost 0 bases to trimming and J lost 3 bases, with 9 bases between them. CDR1 is LNHNV, CDR2 YYDKDF, per germline (reference sequence). CDR3 length equals 14 residues. As DNA, the CDR3 is TGTGCCACCAGCAGAGATCGGGGGAGCTACGAGCAGTACTTC. Protein product: CATSRDRGSYEQYF. Drawing the rest from reference TRBV15 and TRBJ2-7, the complete variable domain is DAMVIQNPRYQVTQFGKPVTLSCSQTLNHNVMYWYQQKSSQAPKLLFHYYDKDFNNEADTPDNFQSRRPNTSFCFLDIRSPGLGDTAMYLCATSRDRGSYEQYFGPGTRLTVT.

Only a few counts were recorded for this clonotype. The V and J genes are TRBV4-1 and TRBJ2-7; D remains unclear. V shed 0 bases and J shed 0 bases, with 3 bases lying between them. CDR1 and CDR2 (germline): MGHRA, YSYEKL. The CDR3 runs 13 residues. The CDR3: CASSQETSYEQYF. CDR3 sequence (DNA): TGCGCCAGCAGCCAAGAAACCTCCTACGAGCAGTACTTC.

This clonotype turned up a few times. The CDR3: CASAFSGTVPYNEQFF. The CDR3 DNA reads TGTGCCAGCGCTTTTTCCGGGACAGTCCCCTACAATGAGCAGTTCTTC. This chain uses TRBV27 with TRBJ2-1, with 7 positions matching TRBD1. The CDR3 is 16 residues long. CDR1 is MNHEY, CDR2 SMNVEV, per germline (reference sequence). The junction had 12 bases not matched to a gene; V was cut back by 8 bases and J by 2 bases.

This chain joins TRBV7-2 and TRBJ2-5, with 7 bases identical to TRBD2. The CDR3 is 13 amino acids. With 8 bases clipped from V and 1 base from J, the junction kept 4 bases outside the gene matches. The V gene's germline CDR1 is SGHTA and CDR2 FQGNSA. The CDR3 coding sequence is TGTGCCAGCGGGCGGGAGTTCCAAGAGACCCAGTACTTC. Protein sequence: CASGREFQETQYF. Filled out from reference TRBV7-2 and TRBJ2-5, the complete variable domain reads GAGVSQSPSNKVTEKGKDVELRCDPISGHTALYWYRQSLGQGLEFLIYFQGNSAPDKSGLPSDRFSAERTGGSVSTLTIQRTQQEDSAVYLCASGREFQETQYFGPGTRLLVL.

The rearrangement links TRBV27 to TRBJ2-1, with 10 bases fitting TRBD2. CDR3 length equals 17 residues. J was trimmed by 6 bases and V by 8 bases; bases with no gene match: 16. The germline V gene has CDR1 MNHEY and CDR2 SMNVEV (reference sequence). Here the CDR3 DNA reads TGTGCCAGCGCTAAGATAGCGGGAGGTTTTGGCCGCAATGAGCAGTTCTTC. Protein sequence: CASAKIAGGFGRNEQFF.

V usage is TRBV18 and J usage is TRBJ2-7; no clear D. V was cut by 4 bases and J by 10 bases, with 20 bases left in between. Germline V gene data show CDR1 as KGHSH and CDR2 as LQKENI. This CDR3 comprises 14 residues. CDR3 sequence (DNA): TGTGCCAGCTCACACGAGTGGCAGCAAGAGACTCAGTACTTC. Translating it yields CASSHEWQQETQYF.

This clonotype came up a few times. The rearrangement uses TRBV29-1 and TRBJ2-5; tentative D call: TRBD1 (5 bases). The CDR3 sequence is 12 residues long. Germline lookup yields CDR1 SQVTM and CDR2 ANQGSEA. Deletions cut 5 bases from V and 5 bases from J, with 12 bases between. CDR3 nucleotide sequence: TGCAGCGTTACTCAGGGTCCGGAGACCCAGTACTTC. It codes for CSVTQGPETQYF.

The J gene is TRBJ2-7, the V gene TRBV28, with D possibly TRBD1 on 5 matching bases. The J call may be mistaken, given a closer DNA end match to TRBJ2-5. This CDR3 is built from 18 residues. Germline V gives CDR1 MDHEN, CDR2 SYDVKM. The chain's CDR3 is CASSLLIGRQGGQETQYF. CDR3 in DNA: TGTGCCAGCAGTTTATTGATTGGTCGGCAGGGTGGGCAAGAGACCCAGTACTTC.

This sequence joins TRBV29-1 and TRBJ2-7; 7 nucleotides agree with TRBD1. The J segment lost 0 bases and the V segment lost 0 bases, leaving 5 bases of the junction unmatched. The CDR3 loop spans 15 amino acids. Germline V gene sequence: CDR1 SQVTM, CDR2 ANQGSEA. CDR3 sequence: CSVEDGTENSYEQYF. In DNA form, the CDR3 reads TGCAGCGTTGAAGATGGGACAGAAAACTCCTACGAGCAGTACTTC.

The rearrangement uses TRBV12-3 or TRBV12-4 and TRBJ2-3; 9 bases match TRBD2. The CDR3 length is 13 residues. Trimming took 8 bases from V and 0 from J; bases not matched to a gene: 0. The CDR3 coding sequence is TGTGCCAGCCTAGCGGGAAGCACAGATACGCAGTATTTT. Translating it yields CASLAGSTDTQYF.

In this sample, this clonotype turned up a few times. The chain is built from TRBV9 and TRBJ2-5; TRBD1 is a possible D gene (5 bases). The DNA end is more similar to TRBJ2-7, so the J call may be wrong. CDR3 size: 15 residues. Germline CDR1 is SGDLS and CDR2 is YYNGEE. This CDR3 is CASSVGQLPTYEQYF. The CDR3 DNA sequence: TGTGCCAGCAGCGTAGGACAGCTTCCAACCTACGAGCAGTACTTC.

The table lists this clonotype with a few counts. The chain couples TRBV28 to TRBJ2-3, with TRBD1 identical over 8 bases. Germline V gives CDR1 MDHEN, CDR2 SYDVKM. CDR3 length: 14 amino acids. Trimming took 10 bases from V and 2 from J; bases not matched to a gene: 8. CDR3 DNA: TGTGCCATTCGGACAGGGTTTCACACAGATACGCAGTATTTT. The encoded protein is CAIRTGFHTDTQYF.

V is TRBV11-2 and J is TRBJ2-7, with D possibly matching TRBD2 (6 bases). V gave up 3 bases and J gave up 3 bases, with 15 bases separating them. Germline-derived CDR1 and CDR2 are SGHAT and FQNNGV. The CDR3 is made up of 15 amino acids. CDR3 nucleotides: TGTGCCAGCAGCTTGATCAGGGCGGGGTTCTACGAGCAGTACTTC. Translation gives CASSLIRAGFYEQYF.

This sequence joins TRBV12-3 or TRBV12-4 and TRBJ2-7; no firm D call. The ends were cut back, 7 bases at V and 3 bases at J, with 10 bases in the middle. The CDR3 length is 12 residues. This CDR3 reads CASTLGSYEQYF. CDR3 nucleotides: TGTGCCAGCACTTTGGGCAGCTACGAGCAGTACTTC.

About this clonotype itself: A read error may explain this, as a much larger clone is one base away. The chain uses TRBV5-1 and TRBJ2-7; the D gene is possibly TRBD2 (6 bases). The ends were cut back, 6 bases at V and 5 bases at J, with 18 bases in the middle. Looked up from germline, CDR1 is SGHRS and CDR2 is YFSETQ. The CDR3 consists of 14 residues. The CDR3 nucleotides read TGCGCCAGCAACTTTAACCCGGGAGTGGACGAGCAGTACTTC. This sequence encodes CASNFNPGVDEQYF.

The CDR3 DNA follows: TGTGCCAGCAGTTTACGTACCCCCTCTAGGGGGACTTCCTACGAGCAGTACTTC. Translation gives CASSLRTPSRGTSYEQYF. The chain links TRBV12-3 or TRBV12-4 to TRBJ2-7, with D perhaps being TRBD1 or TRBD2 (6 bases each). This CDR3 comprises 18 residues. V lost 2 bases to trimming and J lost 1 base, with 21 bases between them.

The J gene is TRBJ2-1, the V gene TRBV20-1, with 11 bases identical to TRBD1. CDR3 length: 14 residues. The germline V gene encodes CDR1 DFQATT and CDR2 SNEGSKA (reference sequence). Unmatched junction bases numbered 10, after V lost 6 bases and J lost 9 bases. CDR3 sequence (DNA): TGCAGTGCGGACCGGGACAGGGGGATTCCTGAGCAGTTCTTC. It translates to CSADRDRGIPEQFF.

This clonotype was detected a few times. The chain couples TRBV20-1 to TRBJ2-7; 7 bases are shared with TRBD2. CDR3 length: 13 residues. Germline V gives CDR1 DFQATT, CDR2 SNEGSKA (reference sequence). V was pared by 5 bases and J by 3 bases, with 7 bases of the junction left unmatched. The CDR3 region is CSAYSGARYEQYF. DNA for the CDR3: TGCAGTGCTTACAGCGGGGCCCGCTACGAGCAGTACTTC.

The chain recombines TRBV6-5 with TRBJ2-3; TRBD2 aligns across 10 bases. The CDR3 is 16 amino acids. Germline V gene lookup returns CDR1 MNHEY and CDR2 SVGAGI. Trimming took 4 bases from V and 3 from J; bases not matched to a gene: 7. CDR3 in DNA: TGTGCCAGCAGTTCCCTGGCAGCGGGAGGGACAGATACGCAGTATTTT. It is translated as CASSSLAAGGTDTQYF.

The CDR3 reads CASSEWDGGYSTDTQYF. In DNA form, the CDR3 reads TGTGCCAGCAGTGAATGGGATGGCGGATACTCCACAGATACGCAGTATTTT. The chain uses TRBV25-1 and TRBJ2-3; D is ambiguous. The germline CDR1 and CDR2 sequences are MGHDK and SYGVNS. With 1 base removed from V and 2 bases from J, the gap between germline ends came to 16 bases. The CDR3 is 17 amino acids.

V gene TRBV6-5 combines with J gene TRBJ2-6; possible D gene TRBD2, 5 bases. Trimming left V 2 bases short and J 2 bases short, with 7 bases between. Germline CDR1 is MNHEY and CDR2 is SVGAGI. CDR3 size: 15 residues. The CDR3 DNA sequence: TGTGCCAGCAGTTACCGGGGAGCTGGGGCCAACGTCCTGACTTTC. The encoded protein is CASSYRGAGANVLTF.